This is a list of T cell receptor beta chains from one sample in a study of cytotoxic CD8 clonotypes in ibrutinib-treated CLL. Clones were read by immunoSEQ multiplex PCR, and TCRdb kept only the in-frame ones, dropping some. Of roughly 160,000 clones detected, less than 85% appear once; the ten largest clones hold 4.6%. Sequences were derived from PBMCs, sampled after 24 months of ibrutinib treatment. Receptor source: a human donor with chronic lymphocytic leukemia. The CDR3 runs from the conserved cysteine through the conserved F or W. D genes are given only for firm matches. Only part of the rows carry a size: once, few, many, or a class if the clone is expanded.

TRBV19	TRBJ1-4	-	-	CASSTQGATNEKLFF	TGTGCCAGTAGTACGCAGGGCGCTACTAATGAAAAACTGTTTTTT
TRBV19	TRBJ2-7	-	once	CASSTYRGGYEQYF	TGTGCCAGTAGTACCTACAGGGGGGGCTACGAGCAGTACTTC
TRBV19	TRBJ1-2	TRBD1	-	CASAGQGDLGYTF	TGTGCCAGCGCCGGACAGGGCGACCTTGGCTACACCTTC
TRBV7-8	TRBJ1-2	TRBD1	-	CASSSTGAYGYTF	TGTGCCAGCAGCTCGACAGGGGCCTATGGCTACACCTTC
TRBV19	TRBJ2-7	-	-	CASSPNLHYEQYF	TGTGCCAGTAGTCCGAACCTCCACTACGAGCAGTACTTC
TRBV10-3	TRBJ1-1	TRBD1	many	CAISEEGGTNTEAFF	TGTGCCATCAGTGAGGAAGGGGGCACGAACACTGAAGCTTTCTTT
TRBV6-1	TRBJ1-2	-	-	CASSEARTYGYTF	TGTGCCAGCAGTGAAGCGAGAACCTATGGCTACACCTTC
TRBV11-2	TRBJ1-1	-	many	CASSLGVMNTEAFF	TGTGCCAGCAGCTTGGGGGTGATGAACACTGAAGCTTTCTTT
TRBV7-3	TRBJ2-2	TRBD2	-	CASSLDGRPTGELFF	TGTGCCAGCAGCTTAGACGGGAGGCCCACCGGGGAGCTGTTTTTT
TRBV5-1	TRBJ1-2	-	-	CASSLVGSGGYTF	TGCGCCAGCAGCTTGGTAGGGTCAGGAGGCTACACCTTC
TRBV27	TRBJ2-6	-	few	CASSLRSGANVLTF	TGTGCCAGCAGTTTAAGGTCTGGGGCCAACGTCCTGACTTTC
TRBV5-6	TRBJ2-7	TRBD2	-	CASSRIGLAGVQQYF	TGTGCCAGCAGCAGAATCGGACTAGCGGGAGTCCAGCAGTACTTC
TRBV2	TRBJ2-1	TRBD2	-	CASSARSAAGDNEQFF	TGTGCCAGCAGTGCCCGCTCAGCAGCGGGAGACAATGAGCAGTTCTTC
TRBV28	TRBJ1-2	-	-	CASSLVVGGYTF	TGTGCCAGCAGTTTGGTGGTCGGGGGCTACACCTTC
TRBV6-4	TRBJ2-7	-	-	CASSEASGNYEQYF	TGTGCCAGCAGTGAGGCGTCAGGTAACTACGAGCAGTACTTC
TRBV30	TRBJ1-1	-	-	CAWSVFRGNTEAFF	TGTGCCTGGAGTGTCTTTAGGGGCAACACTGAAGCTTTCTTT
TRBV7-9	TRBJ2-1	-	-	CASSLVSDEQFF	TGTGCCAGCAGCTTAGTCTCTGATGAGCAGTTCTTC
TRBV7-6	TRBJ2-2	TRBD1	-	CASSSWTGDTGELFF	TGTGCCAGCAGCTCGTGGACAGGGGACACCGGGGAGCTGTTTTTT
TRBV28	TRBJ2-7	-	-	CASSLKRGYEQYF	TGTGCCAGCAGTTTAAAGAGGGGCTACGAGCAGTACTTC
TRBV5-1	TRBJ2-5	-	-	CASREGSGAQETQYF	TGCGCCAGCAGAGAGGGATCCGGGGCTCAAGAGACCCAGTACTTC
TRBV27	TRBJ2-6	-	-	CASSFTSPGANVLTF	TGTGCCAGCAGTTTTACCTCTCCTGGGGCCAACGTCCTGACTTTC
TRBV28	TRBJ2-7	-	-	CASRTNYEQYF	TGTGCCAGCAGAACGAACTACGAGCAGTACTTC
TRBV19	TRBJ2-7	TRBD1	-	CASNIGGQGTGEQYF	TGTGCCAGTAATATAGGTGGACAGGGGACGGGCGAGCAGTACTTC
TRBV9	TRBJ2-7	-	-	CASSKKTGTAGEQYF	TGTGCCAGCAGCAAGAAGACCGGGACAGCGGGCGAGCAGTACTTC
TRBV7-9	TRBJ1-1	-	-	CASSAGRTEAFF	TGTGCCAGCAGCGCAGGGCGGACTGAAGCTTTCTTT
TRBV5-6	TRBJ1-3	-	-	CASSLVSNSGNTIYF	TGTGCCAGCAGCTTGGTCAGCAACTCTGGAAACACCATATATTTT
TRBV28	TRBJ2-5	-	-	CASRSPGYQETQYF	TGTGCCAGCAGGTCACCAGGATACCAAGAGACCCAGTACTTC
TRBV13	TRBJ2-3	-	-	CASSPGGKDTQYF	TGTGCCAGCAGTCCAGGGGGGAAGGATACGCAGTATTTT
TRBV7-6	TRBJ1-2	TRBD1	-	CASSFDRGQGGYTF	TGTGCCAGCAGCTTCGACAGGGGGCAAGGTGGCTACACCTTC
TRBV27	TRBJ2-2	TRBD2	-	CASMKGGRRTGELFF	TGTGCCAGCATGAAAGGCGGGAGAAGAACCGGGGAGCTGTTTTTT
TRBV6-6	TRBJ1-6	-	-	CASSSSSPLHF	TGTGCCAGCAGTTCGAGCTCACCCCTCCACTTT
TRBV7-9	TRBJ1-1	TRBD1	-	CASSSAQGARAFF	TGTGCCAGCAGCTCAGCGCAGGGGGCGCGAGCTTTCTTT
TRBV9	TRBJ2-7	TRBD2	-	CASSPTSGVTYEQYF	TGTGCCAGCAGCCCCACCAGCGGGGTCACCTACGAGCAGTACTTC
TRBV19	TRBJ2-3	TRBD2	-	CATTPGAGGTDTQYF	TGTGCCACCACCCCCGGGGCGGGAGGAACAGATACGCAGTATTTT
TRBV25-1	TRBJ2-4	-	-	CASSGLGRLEDIQYF	TGTGCCAGCAGTGGACTAGGACGGTTAGAGGACATTCAGTACTTC
TRBV5-1	TRBJ2-3	-	-	CASSLRPDTQYF	TGCGCCAGCAGCTTGAGGCCAGATACGCAGTATTTT
TRBV6-5	TRBJ2-7	TRBD2	-	CASSPRTGGRREQYF	TGTGCCAGCAGCCCCCGAACGGGGGGTAGGAGGGAGCAGTACTTC
TRBV28	TRBJ1-5	-	-	CASSWRGNQPQHF	TGTGCCAGCAGTTGGCGGGGAAATCAGCCCCAGCATTTT
TRBV5-5	TRBJ2-5	-	-	CASSGWGTGPEGETQYF	TGTGCCAGCAGCGGGTGGGGAACGGGGCCGGAAGGAGAGACCCAGTACTTC
TRBV6-5	TRBJ2-1	-	-	CASSYNEGHNEQFF	TGTGCCAGCAGTTACAACGAGGGCCATAATGAGCAGTTCTTC
TRBV4-2	TRBJ1-3	-	-	CASSPAGTGNTIYF	TGTGCCAGCAGCCCCGCAGGGACAGGAAACACCATATATTTT
TRBV27	TRBJ1-2	-	once	CASSIYRDYGYTF	TGTGCCAGCAGCATTTACCGGGACTATGGCTACACCTTC
TRBV5-6	TRBJ2-1	TRBD2	-	CASSLPGLAGASNEQFF	TGTGCCAGCAGCCTACCGGGACTAGCGGGGGCCTCCAATGAGCAGTTCTTC
TRBV7-9	TRBJ2-3	TRBD1	-	CASSFGMTGAASTDTQYF	TGTGCCAGCAGCTTCGGGATGACAGGGGCAGCTAGCACAGATACGCAGTATTTT
TRBV9	TRBJ2-1	-	once	CASSVAGNNEQFF	TGTGCCAGCAGCGTAGCTGGGAACAATGAGCAGTTCTTC
TRBV9	TRBJ2-1	-	-	CASSSRGAPYNEQFF	TGTGCCAGCAGCTCTAGGGGAGCTCCCTACAATGAGCAGTTCTTC
TRBV5-6	TRBJ2-3	TRBD1	-	CASSLDRGLDTQYF	TGTGCCAGCAGCTTGGACAGGGGGCTGGATACGCAGTATTTT
TRBV7-2	TRBJ1-2	-	-	CASSSVGVGYTF	TGTGCCAGCAGCTCGGTCGGGGTGGGCTACACCTTC
TRBV5-4	TRBJ1-5	-	-	CASSAEGINQPQHF	TGTGCCAGCAGCGCTGAAGGGATCAATCAGCCCCAGCATTTT
TRBV9	TRBJ2-1	TRBD1	-	CASSVEGAQLNEQFF	TGTGCCAGCAGCGTCGAGGGGGCGCAGCTCAATGAGCAGTTCTTC
TRBV5-6	TRBJ1-5	-	-	CASSYGGPYLGSNQPQHF	TGTGCCAGCAGCTACGGGGGCCCCTACTTAGGCAGCAATCAGCCCCAGCATTTT
TRBV6-5	TRBJ1-2	-	few	CASSDRFYTF	TGTGCCAGCAGTGACAGGTTTTACACCTTC
TRBV18	TRBJ1-4	TRBD1	once	CASSPGQYNEKLFF	TGTGCCAGCTCACCGGGACAGTATAATGAAAAACTGTTTTTT
TRBV5-1	TRBJ2-7	-	-	CASSLDQGPYEQYF	TGCGCCAGCAGCTTGGACCAGGGCCCCTACGAGCAGTACTTC
TRBV5-1	TRBJ2-5	-	-	CASSLGGDLGETQYF	TGCGCCAGCAGCTTGGGCGGAGACTTGGGAGAGACCCAGTACTTC
TRBV2	TRBJ1-5	-	-	CASSDTRAKQPQHF	TGTGCCAGCAGTGACACGAGGGCGAAACAGCCCCAGCATTTT
TRBV5-1	TRBJ2-4	TRBD1	-	CASSSGTGNNIQYF	TGCGCCAGCAGCTCCGGGACAGGGAACAACATTCAGTACTTC
TRBV6-5	TRBJ1-6	TRBD1	-	CASRPDRVNSPLHF	TGTGCCAGCAGACCCGACAGGGTTAATTCACCCCTCCACTTT
TRBV7-2	TRBJ1-5	-	-	CASREGPYSNQPQHF	TGTGCCAGCAGGGAGGGCCCTTATAGCAATCAGCCCCAGCATTTT